The T cell receptor (beta chain) described here comes from a study of cytomegalovirus exposure and HLA in healthy donors. Findings and limits, study-wide: Rare TCR sequences dominated, though some public TCRs recurred in many donors.

This PCR relied on a set of 60 Vbeta primers and 13 Jbeta primers. Data came from immunoSEQ multiplex PCR; TCRdb stores just in-frame clones and leaves some out. This sample has around 150,000 clones, with around 68% found just once. Looked up from germline, CDR1 is SGHTA and CDR2 is FQGNSA. The V end was cut by 1 base, the J end by 10 bases, with 7 bases between. This CDR3 region has 11 residues. A remark on this clone: Its antigen is as yet unknown.

Material for sequencing was PBMCs. This TCR was sampled from a man aged 25 to 40 in good health and CMV-seropositive. The chain combines TRBV7-2 with TRBJ1-1; unclear D gene. The CDR3 loop is CASSLGSGAFF. The CDR3 DNA reads as TGTGCCAGCAGCTTAGGGAGTGGAGCTTTCTTT.